This record looks at one T cell receptor beta chain sequence and its context. Per the authors' pipeline: How many nucleated cells were present was estimated from reference gene primer amplification. Clones were read by immunoSEQ multiplex PCR, and TCRdb kept only the in-frame ones, dropping some. V and J calls and clone size are those listed in that table; D and trimming were worked out from the DNA. The sample comprises some 380,000 clones, more than 75% of which are singletons, and 1.3% rests with the top ten. The germline V gene encodes CDR1 WNHNN and CDR2 SYGVQD (reference sequence). This CDR3 contains 12 residues. Trimming removed 3 bases from V and 4 bases from J, with 3 bases in between. The sample belongs to a study of blood T cell repertoires in COVID-19. Study in general: The study drew acute and convalescent COVID-19 samples from the United States, Italy and Spain. PBMCs, B-cell-depleted T cells, or T cells were the source of the cDNA or gDNA that made up the material.

The rearrangement uses TRBV10-1 and TRBJ2-2; D remains unclear. Sequencing used PBMCs or T cells enriched from blood (not recorded which). The TCR comes from a man in his thirties or forties who had recovered from COVID-19. CDR3 in amino acids: CASSDLTGELFF. Here the CDR3 DNA reads TGCGCCAGCAGTGATCTCACCGGGGAGCTGTTTTTT.